Detailed here is one TCR beta chain. Its specificity is unknown. This entry comes from a study of early T cells in non-severe SARS-CoV-2 infection. Across the study: Chains from this unsorted whole-blood bulk RNA could not be paired. Study results and caveats: VDJdb-based annotation leaned toward anti-spike CD8 responses and missed private and CD4 specificities.

Individual cDNA molecules received unique molecular identifiers. From the 5' RACE reads, TCRdb called clonotypes with MiXCR, one entry per CDR3 protein. Altogether approximately 46,000 distinct CDR3 sequences are present, 23% being singletons, with the ten largest covering approximately 4.5%. The CDR3 spans 13 residues. From germline, CDR1 is ENHRY and CDR2 SYGVKD. V trimming: 4 bases; J trimming: 7 bases; junction bases outside the gene matches: 4. This chain connects TRBV10-3 to TRBJ2-1; 7 bases line up with TRBD1. The sequencing used whole blood, collected at baseline. The clonotype was recovered from an adult who was a healthcare worker with PCR-confirmed SARS-CoV-2 infection or an uninfected control (not recorded which). The CDR3 region has the DNA TGTGCCATCAGTGGGGGACAGATGAATGAGCAGTTCTTC. Its translation is CAISGGQMNEQFF.